This TCR beta chain originates from a study of shared clonotypes between healthy human individuals. Looking at the study overall: Used for every donor were three CD4 naive, three CD4 memory, two CD8 naive and one CD8 memory plate.

It was into CD45RA+ naive and CD45RA-negative memory subsets that the CD4+ cells were split. The length of the CDR3 is 13 residues. V was shortened by 6 bases and J by 4 bases, with 13 bases between the two germline ends. Looked up from germline, CDR1 is PRHDT and CDR2 is FYEKMQ (reference sequence). For each subset, genomic DNA was distributed in equal portions over several immunoSEQ plates. The table came from immunoSEQ multiplex PCR; TCRdb's copy has only in-frame clones and leaves some out. The sample carries about 2 million clones, approximately 95% recorded once. The TCR was taken from a man aged 18 to 30 in good health. The chain recombines TRBV13 with TRBJ2-7; D remains ambiguous. Sequencing was performed on naive CD4+ T cells sorted from blood. Specified subset: CD45RA+ positively selected. The CDR3 DNA reads as TGTGCCAGCAGTTTAAACCTAGGATACGAGCAGTACTTC. It specifies CASSLNLGYEQYF.